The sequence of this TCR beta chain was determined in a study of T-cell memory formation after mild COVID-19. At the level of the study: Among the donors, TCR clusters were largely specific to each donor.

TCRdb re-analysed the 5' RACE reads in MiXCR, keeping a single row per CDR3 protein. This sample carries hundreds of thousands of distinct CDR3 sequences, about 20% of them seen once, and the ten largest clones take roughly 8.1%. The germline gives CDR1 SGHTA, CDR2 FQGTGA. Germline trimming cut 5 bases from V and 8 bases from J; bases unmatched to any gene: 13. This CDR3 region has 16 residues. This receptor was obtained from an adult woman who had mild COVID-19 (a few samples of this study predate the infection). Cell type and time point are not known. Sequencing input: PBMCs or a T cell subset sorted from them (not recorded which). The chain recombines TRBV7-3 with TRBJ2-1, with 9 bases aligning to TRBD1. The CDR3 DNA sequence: TGTGCCAGCAGCGCCGGCCCGGGACAGGGTATTCATGAGCAGTTCTTC. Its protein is CASSAGPGQGIHEQFF.